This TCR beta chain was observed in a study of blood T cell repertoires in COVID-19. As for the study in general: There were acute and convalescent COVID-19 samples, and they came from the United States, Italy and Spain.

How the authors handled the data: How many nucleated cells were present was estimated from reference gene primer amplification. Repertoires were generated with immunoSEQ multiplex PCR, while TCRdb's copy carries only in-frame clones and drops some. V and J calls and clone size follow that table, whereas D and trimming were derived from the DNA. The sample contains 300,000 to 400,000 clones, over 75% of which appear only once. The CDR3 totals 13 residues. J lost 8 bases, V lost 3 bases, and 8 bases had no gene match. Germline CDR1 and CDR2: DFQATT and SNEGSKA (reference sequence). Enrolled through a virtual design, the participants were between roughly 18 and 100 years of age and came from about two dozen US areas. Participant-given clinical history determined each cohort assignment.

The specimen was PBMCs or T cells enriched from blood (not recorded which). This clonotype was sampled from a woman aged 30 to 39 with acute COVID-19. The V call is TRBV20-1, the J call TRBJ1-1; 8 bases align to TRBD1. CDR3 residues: CSASLSGGPEAFF. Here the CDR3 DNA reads TGCAGTGCTAGTCTATCAGGGGGCCCGGAAGCTTTCTTT.